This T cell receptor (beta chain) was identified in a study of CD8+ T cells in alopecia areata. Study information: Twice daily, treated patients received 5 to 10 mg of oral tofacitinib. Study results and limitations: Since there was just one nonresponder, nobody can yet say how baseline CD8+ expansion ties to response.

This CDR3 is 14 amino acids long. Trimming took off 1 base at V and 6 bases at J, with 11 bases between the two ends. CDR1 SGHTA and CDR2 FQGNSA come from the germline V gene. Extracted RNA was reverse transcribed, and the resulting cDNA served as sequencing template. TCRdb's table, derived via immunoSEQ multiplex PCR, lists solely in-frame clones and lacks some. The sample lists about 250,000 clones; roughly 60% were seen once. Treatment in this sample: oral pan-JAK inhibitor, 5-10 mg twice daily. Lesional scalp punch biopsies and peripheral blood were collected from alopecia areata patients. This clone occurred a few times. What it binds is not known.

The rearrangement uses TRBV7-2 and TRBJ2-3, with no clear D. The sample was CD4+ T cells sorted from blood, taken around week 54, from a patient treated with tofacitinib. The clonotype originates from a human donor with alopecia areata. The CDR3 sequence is CASSLGLLLDTQYF. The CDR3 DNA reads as TGTGCCAGCAGCTTAGGTCTACTCCTGGATACGCAGTATTTT.